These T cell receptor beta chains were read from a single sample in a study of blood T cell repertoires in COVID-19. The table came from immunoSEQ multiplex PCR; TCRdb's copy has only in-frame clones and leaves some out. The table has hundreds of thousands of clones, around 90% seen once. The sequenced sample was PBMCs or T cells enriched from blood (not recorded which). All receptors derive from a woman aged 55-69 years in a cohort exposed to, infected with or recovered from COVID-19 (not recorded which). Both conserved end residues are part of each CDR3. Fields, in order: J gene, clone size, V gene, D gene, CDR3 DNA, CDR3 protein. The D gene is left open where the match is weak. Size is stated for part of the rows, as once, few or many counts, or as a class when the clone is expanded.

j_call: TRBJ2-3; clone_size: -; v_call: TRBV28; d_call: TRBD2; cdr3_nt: TGTGCCAGCAGTCTGCCGAGCGGGAGTTATGATACGCAGTATTTT; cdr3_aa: CASSLPSGSYDTQYF
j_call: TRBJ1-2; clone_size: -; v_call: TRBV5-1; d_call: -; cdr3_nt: TGCGCCAGCAGCTTGGTTAGTAACTATGGCTACACCTTC; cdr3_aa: CASSLVSNYGYTF
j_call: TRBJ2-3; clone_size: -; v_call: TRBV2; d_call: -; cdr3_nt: TGTGCCAGCAGTGACCCCCGTCGCGGGGATACGCAGTATTTT; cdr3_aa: CASSDPRRGDTQYF
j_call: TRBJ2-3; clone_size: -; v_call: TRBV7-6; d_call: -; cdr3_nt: TGTGCCAGCAGCCTTCAGGCGGGTGATACGCAGTATTTT; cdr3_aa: CASSLQAGDTQYF
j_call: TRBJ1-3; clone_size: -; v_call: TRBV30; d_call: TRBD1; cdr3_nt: TGTGCCTGGAGTTTAGGCAGGGGGCTTGGAAACACCATATATTTT; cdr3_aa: CAWSLGRGLGNTIYF
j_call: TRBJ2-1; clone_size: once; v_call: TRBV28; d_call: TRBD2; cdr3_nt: TGTGCCAGCAGTTTCCCCGGGACTAGCGGGATCCATGAGCAGTTCTTC; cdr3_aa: CASSFPGTSGIHEQFF
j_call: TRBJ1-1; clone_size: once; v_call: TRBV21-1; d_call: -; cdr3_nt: TGTGCCAGCAGTCAAACAGGGGGCAGGCAGTACACTGAAGCTTTCTTT; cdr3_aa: CASSQTGGRQYTEAFF
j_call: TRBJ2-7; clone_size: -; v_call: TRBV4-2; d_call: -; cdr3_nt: TGTGCCAGCAGCCTTAGCGGCAACTCCTACGAGCAGTACTTC; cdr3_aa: CASSLSGNSYEQYF
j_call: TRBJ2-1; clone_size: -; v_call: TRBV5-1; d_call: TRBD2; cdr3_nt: TGCGCCAGCAGCCCTGGCCGGGCTAGCGGGGTCTACAATGAGCAGTTCTTC; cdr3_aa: CASSPGRASGVYNEQFF
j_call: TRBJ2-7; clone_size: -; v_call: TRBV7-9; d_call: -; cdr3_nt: TGTGCCAGCAGCTACCGGGACGGAGGGTCCTACGAGCAGTACTTC; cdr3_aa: CASSYRDGGSYEQYF
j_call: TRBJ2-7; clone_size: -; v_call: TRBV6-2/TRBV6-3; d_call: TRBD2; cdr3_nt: TGTGCCAGCAGTTACGGCGGGAGAAGCGAGCAGTACTTC; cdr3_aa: CASSYGGRSEQYF
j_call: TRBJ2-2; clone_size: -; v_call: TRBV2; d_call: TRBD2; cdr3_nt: TGTGCCAGCAGTGCACTAGCGGCGAACACCGGGGAGCTGTTTTTT; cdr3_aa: CASSALAANTGELFF
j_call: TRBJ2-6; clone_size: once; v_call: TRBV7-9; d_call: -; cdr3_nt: TGTGCCAGCAGCTTAGGGCTTCCCTCTGGGGCCAACGTCCTGACTTTC; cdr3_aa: CASSLGLPSGANVLTF
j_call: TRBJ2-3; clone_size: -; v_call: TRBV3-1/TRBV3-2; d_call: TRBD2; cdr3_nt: TGTGCCAGCAGCCGTTCGACTAGCGGGAGTGCAGATACGCAGTATTTT; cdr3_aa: CASSRSTSGSADTQYF
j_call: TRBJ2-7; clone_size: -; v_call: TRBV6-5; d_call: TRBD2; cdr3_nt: TGTGCCAGCAAAGGACTAGCGACCCCCCGGAGCGACTTC; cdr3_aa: CASKGLATPRSDF
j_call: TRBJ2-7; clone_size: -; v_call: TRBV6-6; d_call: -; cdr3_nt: TGTGCCAGCAGTTACGAAGGACTATCCTCCTACGAGCAGTACTTC; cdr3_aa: CASSYEGLSSYEQYF
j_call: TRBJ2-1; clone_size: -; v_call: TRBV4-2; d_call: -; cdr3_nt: TGTGCCAGCGGTAGTCCCCACAGTCATGAGCAGTTCTTC; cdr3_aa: CASGSPHSHEQFF
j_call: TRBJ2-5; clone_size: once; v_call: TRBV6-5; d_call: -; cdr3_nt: TGTGCCAGCAGTTACTCAAGGACGGAGGGAGAGACCCAGTACTTC; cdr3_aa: CASSYSRTEGETQYF
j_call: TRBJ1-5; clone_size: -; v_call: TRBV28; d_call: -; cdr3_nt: TGTGCCAGCAGTTCCGGGTTCAATATTTGGCCCCAGCATTTT; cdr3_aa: CASSSGFNIWPQHF
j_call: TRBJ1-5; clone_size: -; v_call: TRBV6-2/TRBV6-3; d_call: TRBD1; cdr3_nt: TGTGCCAGCAGTACATCCGGGACAGGGCGTCAGCCCCAGCATTTT; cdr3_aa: CASSTSGTGRQPQHF
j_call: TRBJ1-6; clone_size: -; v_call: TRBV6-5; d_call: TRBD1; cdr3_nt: TGTGCCAGCACCACTAGACAGGGCTATAATTCACCCCTCCACTTT; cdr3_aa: CASTTRQGYNSPLHF
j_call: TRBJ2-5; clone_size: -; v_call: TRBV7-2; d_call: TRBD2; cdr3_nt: TGTGCCAGCAGCTTAGCTAGCGGGAGGGTGGGAGAGACCCAGTACTTC; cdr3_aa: CASSLASGRVGETQYF
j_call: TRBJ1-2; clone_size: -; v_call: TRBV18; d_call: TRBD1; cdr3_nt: TGTGCCAGCACCCGACAGGGGCAGGAGGATGGCTACACCTTC; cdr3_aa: CASTRQGQEDGYTF
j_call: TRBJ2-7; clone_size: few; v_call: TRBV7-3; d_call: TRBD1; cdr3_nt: TGTGCCAGCAGCCCCGACGGACAGGGGGGCGAGCAGTACTTC; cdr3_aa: CASSPDGQGGEQYF
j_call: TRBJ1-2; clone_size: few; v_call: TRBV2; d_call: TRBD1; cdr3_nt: TGTGCCAGCGGGATTAAACCACAGGGGGCCGGCTACACCTTC; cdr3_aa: CASGIKPQGAGYTF
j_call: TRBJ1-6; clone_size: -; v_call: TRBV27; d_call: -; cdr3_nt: TGTGCCAGCAGGAACATGGCAGGGTACAATTCACCCCTCCACTTT; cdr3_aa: CASRNMAGYNSPLHF
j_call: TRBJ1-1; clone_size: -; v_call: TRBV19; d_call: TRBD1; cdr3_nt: TGTGCCACCTTATTGACAGGGGCGGGGATTTCTGAAGCTTTCTTT; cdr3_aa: CATLLTGAGISEAFF
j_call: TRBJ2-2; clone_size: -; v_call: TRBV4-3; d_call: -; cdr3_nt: TGCGCCAGCAGCCAAGATCGGACAGCTAACACCGGGGAGCTGTTTTTT; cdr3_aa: CASSQDRTANTGELFF